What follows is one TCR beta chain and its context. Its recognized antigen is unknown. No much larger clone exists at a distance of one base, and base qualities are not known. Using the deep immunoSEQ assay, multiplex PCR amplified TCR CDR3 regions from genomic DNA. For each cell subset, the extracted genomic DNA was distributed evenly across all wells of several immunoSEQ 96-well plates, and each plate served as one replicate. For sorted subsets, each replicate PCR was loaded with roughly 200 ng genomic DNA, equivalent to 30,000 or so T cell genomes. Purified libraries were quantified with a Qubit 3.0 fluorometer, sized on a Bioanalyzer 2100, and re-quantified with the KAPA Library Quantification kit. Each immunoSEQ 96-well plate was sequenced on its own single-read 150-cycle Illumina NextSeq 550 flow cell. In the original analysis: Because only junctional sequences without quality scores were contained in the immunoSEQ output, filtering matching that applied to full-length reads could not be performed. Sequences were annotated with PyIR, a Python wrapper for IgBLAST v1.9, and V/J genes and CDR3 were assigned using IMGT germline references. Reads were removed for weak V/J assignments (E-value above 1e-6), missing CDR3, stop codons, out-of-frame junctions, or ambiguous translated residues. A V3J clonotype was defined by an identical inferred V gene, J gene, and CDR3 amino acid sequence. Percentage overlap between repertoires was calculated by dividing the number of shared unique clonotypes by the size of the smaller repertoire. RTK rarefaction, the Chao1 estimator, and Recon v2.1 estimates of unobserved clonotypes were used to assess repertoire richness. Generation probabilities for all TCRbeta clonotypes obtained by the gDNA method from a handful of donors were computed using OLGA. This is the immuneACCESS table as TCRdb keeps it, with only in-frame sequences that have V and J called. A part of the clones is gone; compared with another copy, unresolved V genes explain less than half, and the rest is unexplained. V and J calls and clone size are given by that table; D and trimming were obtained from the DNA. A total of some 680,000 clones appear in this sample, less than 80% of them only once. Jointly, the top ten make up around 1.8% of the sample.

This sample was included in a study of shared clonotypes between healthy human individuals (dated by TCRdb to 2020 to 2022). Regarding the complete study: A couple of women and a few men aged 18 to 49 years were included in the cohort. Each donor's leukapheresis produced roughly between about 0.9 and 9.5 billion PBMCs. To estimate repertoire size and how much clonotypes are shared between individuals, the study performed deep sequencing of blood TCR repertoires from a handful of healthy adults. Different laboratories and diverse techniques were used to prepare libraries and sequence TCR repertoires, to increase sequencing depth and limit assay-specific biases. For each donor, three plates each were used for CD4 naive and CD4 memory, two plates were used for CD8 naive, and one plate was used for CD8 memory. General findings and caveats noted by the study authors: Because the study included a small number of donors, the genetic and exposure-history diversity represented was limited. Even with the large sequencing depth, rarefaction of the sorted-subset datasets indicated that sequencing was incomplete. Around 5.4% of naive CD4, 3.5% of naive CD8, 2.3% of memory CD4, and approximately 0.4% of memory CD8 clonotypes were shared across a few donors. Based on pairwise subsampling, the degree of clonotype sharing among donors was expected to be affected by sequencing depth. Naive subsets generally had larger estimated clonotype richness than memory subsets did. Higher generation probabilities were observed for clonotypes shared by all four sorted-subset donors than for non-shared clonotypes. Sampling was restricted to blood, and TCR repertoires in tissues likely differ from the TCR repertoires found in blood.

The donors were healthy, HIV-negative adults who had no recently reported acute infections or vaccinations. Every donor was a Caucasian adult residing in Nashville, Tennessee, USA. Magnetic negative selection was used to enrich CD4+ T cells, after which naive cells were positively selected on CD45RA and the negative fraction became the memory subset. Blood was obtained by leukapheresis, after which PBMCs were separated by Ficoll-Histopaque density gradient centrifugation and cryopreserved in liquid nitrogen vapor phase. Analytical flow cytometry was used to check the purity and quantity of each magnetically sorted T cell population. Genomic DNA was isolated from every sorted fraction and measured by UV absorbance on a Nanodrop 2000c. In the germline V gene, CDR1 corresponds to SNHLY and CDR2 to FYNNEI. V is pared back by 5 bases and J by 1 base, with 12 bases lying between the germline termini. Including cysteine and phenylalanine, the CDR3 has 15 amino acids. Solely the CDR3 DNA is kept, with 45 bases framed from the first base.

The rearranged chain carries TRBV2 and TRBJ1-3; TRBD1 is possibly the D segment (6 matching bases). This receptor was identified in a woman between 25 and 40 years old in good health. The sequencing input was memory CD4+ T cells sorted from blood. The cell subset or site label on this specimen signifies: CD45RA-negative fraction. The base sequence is TGTGCCAGCAGTCCTACAGGGCTTTCTGGAAACACCATATATTTT. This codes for CASSPTGLSGNTIYF. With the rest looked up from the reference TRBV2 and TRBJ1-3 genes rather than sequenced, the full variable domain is EPEVTQTPSHQVTQMGQEVILRCVPISNHLYFYWYRQILGQKVEFLVSFYNNEISEKSEIFDDQFSVERPDGSNFTLKIRSTKLEDSAMYFCASSPTGLSGNTIYFGEGSWLTVV.